This is a list of T cell receptor beta chains from one sample in a study of T cell responses to AZD1222 COVID-19 vaccine. Measured with immunoSEQ multiplex PCR; TCRdb has only the in-frame clones, and not every one. Seen here are tens of thousands of clones, roughly 90% observed once, and the top ten hold less than 9%. The sample was peripheral blood, taken 28 days after the second AZD1222 dose. The origin of the receptors is an adult who received the AZD1222 COVID-19 vaccine. The CDR3 runs from the conserved cysteine through the conserved F or W. The order of the fields is V gene, CDR3 length, clone size, J gene, D gene, CDR3 DNA, CDR3 protein. D genes are given only for firm matches. Only some rows state a clone size, as once, few, many or a class for expanded clones.

TRBV7-9	14	.	TRBJ2-7	TRBD1	TGTGCCAGCAGCTCCACAGGGGAACGGTACGAGCAGTACTTC	CASSSTGERYEQYF
TRBV27	13	.	TRBJ2-1	.	TGTGCCAGCAGTTTCACAACGAACAATGAGCAGTTCTTC	CASSFTTNNEQFF
TRBV2	13	.	TRBJ1-1	.	TGTGCCAGCAGTGAAGCGCGCGCCACTGAAGCTTTCTTT	CASSEARATEAFF
TRBV19	15	.	TRBJ2-3	TRBD2	TGTGCCAGTAGTATAATGACTAGCGGCACAGATACGCAGTATTTT	CASSIMTSGTDTQYF
TRBV5-4	15	.	TRBJ1-2	TRBD1	TGTGCCAGCAGCTCCCAGGGACAGCTAGCCTATGGCTACACCTTC	CASSSQGQLAYGYTF
TRBV3-1/TRBV3-2	15	.	TRBJ1-1	.	TGTGCCAGCAGCCAAGATCTAAACGGGGCCACTGAAGCTTTCTTT	CASSQDLNGATEAFF
TRBV13	16	.	TRBJ2-1	TRBD2	TGTGCCAGCAGCTTAGGGCCCCTAGCGGGCTACAATGAGCAGTTCTTC	CASSLGPLAGYNEQFF
TRBV28	15	.	TRBJ2-7	TRBD2	TGTGCCAGCAGTCCGCCGGGACTAGGGCTCCACGAGCAGTACTTC	CASSPPGLGLHEQYF
TRBV3-1/TRBV3-2	15	.	TRBJ2-2	TRBD2	TGTGCCAGCAGCCTCTATATAGCGGGAACCGGGGAGCTGTTTTTT	CASSLYIAGTGELFF
TRBV15	15	once	TRBJ1-2	TRBD1	TGTGCCACCAGCAGACCAGGACAGGGTGACTATGGCTACACCTTC	CATSRPGQGDYGYTF
TRBV9	15	.	TRBJ2-3	.	TGTGCCAGCAGCGTCCAGGGGACTAGCACAGATACGCAGTATTTT	CASSVQGTSTDTQYF
TRBV22-1	18	.	TRBJ2-7	.	TGTCCTGGGAGCGCTCCTAAATTGTCACAAAGGGTAGCCTACGAGCAGTACTTC	CPGSAPKLSQRVAYEQYF
TRBV6-5	14	.	TRBJ2-1	.	TGTGCCAGCAGATTCGGGACGCTGTACAATGAGCAGTTCTTC	CASRFGTLYNEQFF
TRBV28	14	few	TRBJ1-1	.	TGTGCCAGCAGGGAACAGGTCCACGGCACTGAAGCTTTCTTT	CASREQVHGTEAFF
TRBV5-4	14	.	TRBJ1-1	.	TGTGCCAGCAGCTTCGGGGCGGAAAACACTGAAGCTTTCTTT	CASSFGAENTEAFF
TRBV19	16	.	TRBJ1-1	TRBD1	TGTGCCAGTAGTACCGCCGCACAGGGGAAGAACACTGAAGCTTTCTTT	CASSTAAQGKNTEAFF
TRBV5-1	15	.	TRBJ1-1	.	TGCGCCAGCAGCTTCGTGGCAGGGATCGACACTGAAGCTTTCTTT	CASSFVAGIDTEAFF
TRBV6-2/TRBV6-3	14	.	TRBJ2-5	.	TGTGCCAGCAGTTACCCGGACAGCCAAGAGACCCAGTACTTC	CASSYPDSQETQYF
TRBV12-3/TRBV12-4	12	.	TRBJ2-1	.	TGTGCCAGCAGTTTAGGGGGGGTTGAGCAGTTCTTC	CASSLGGVEQFF
TRBV7-9	13	.	TRBJ1-6	.	TGTGCCAGCAGCCCGGAGGGGAATTCACCCCTCCACTTT	CASSPEGNSPLHF
TRBV27	17	.	TRBJ2-1	.	TGTGCCAGCAGTTTATGGGCGTTGGCAGGGGATAACAATGAGCAGTTCTTC	CASSLWALAGDNNEQFF
TRBV27	13	.	TRBJ2-5	.	TGTGCCAGCAGTTTATCTTCCCAAGAGACCCAGTACTTC	CASSLSSQETQYF
TRBV2	17	.	TRBJ2-2	TRBD2	TGTGCCAGCAGTGCCAGACTAGCGGGATTAATCACCGGGGAGCTGTTTTTT	CASSARLAGLITGELFF
TRBV7-2	15	once	TRBJ2-7	.	TGTGCCAGCAGCTTACAGTCGGGCGGGGCCTACGAGCAGTACTTC	CASSLQSGGAYEQYF
TRBV2	16	once	TRBJ2-1	TRBD2	TGTGCCAGCAGTGTGAGGGGACTACCAGTCTACAATGAGCAGTTCTTC	CASSVRGLPVYNEQFF
TRBV28	17	.	TRBJ2-3	TRBD2	TGTGCCAGCAGCTCCGGGACTAGCGGCCTGAGCACAGATACGCAGTATTTT	CASSSGTSGLSTDTQYF
TRBV5-1	13	.	TRBJ1-1	TRBD1	TGCGCCAGCCGCCTTCAGGGGGGCCCTGAAGCTTTCTTT	CASRLQGGPEAFF
TRBV5-1	15	.	TRBJ2-3	TRBD2	TGCGCCAGCAGCAGGAATGTGGGGGGGACAGATACGCAGTATTTT	CASSRNVGGTDTQYF
TRBV5-3	17	.	TRBJ1-1	.	TGTGCCAGAAGCTTACCGACGTTCGGGTTTTGTAACACTGAAGCTTTCTTT	CARSLPTFGFCNTEAFF
TRBV7-6	15	.	TRBJ2-3	TRBD2	TGTGCCAGCAGCCTTTCGGGACTAGCGGGATTTTCGCAGTATTTT	CASSLSGLAGFSQYF
TRBV6-5	15	.	TRBJ1-2	.	TGTGCCAGCAGTTATGGGAGGGTTGGAAACTATGGCTACACCTTC	CASSYGRVGNYGYTF